These 28 T cell receptor beta chains originate from one sample sequenced in a study of T cells after yellow fever vaccination. Each CDR3 protein is one row after TCRdb ran MiXCR on the 5' RACE reads. The sample contains 150,000 to 200,000 distinct CDR3 sequences, about 6% of which appear only once. Sequencing was performed on CD4+ T cells sorted from PBMCs, taken on the day of the first yellow fever vaccination. The receptors stem from a man aged 18 to 29 who received the YFV17D yellow fever vaccine.

This clonotype came up many times. The genes are TRBV20-1 and TRBJ1-2, with D possibly being TRBD1 (5 bases). Germline V CDR1 and CDR2: DFQATT, SNEGSKA (reference sequence). Trimming removed 1 base at V and 7 bases at J, with 31 bases between. There are 19 residues in the CDR3. CDR3: CSARVISLSRDLRRGGYTF. The CDR3 region has the DNA TGCAGTGCTAGAGTCATCTCCCTCTCCCGGGACCTTCGTAGAGGTGGCTACACCTTC.

This clonotype was seen a handful of times. J is TRBJ1-3 and V is TRBV7-2; weak D call: TRBD1 (5 bases). This CDR3 contains 13 residues. Per germline, CDR1 SGHTA and CDR2 FQGNSA. Trimming shortened V by 2 bases and J by 6 bases, and 8 bases separated the two germline ends. In nucleotides, the CDR3 is TGTGCCAGCAGCTTATCACAGGAAAACACCATATATTTT. Its translation is CASSLSQENTIYF. The whole variable domain, remainder taken from reference TRBV7-2 and TRBJ1-3, is GAGVSQSPSNKVTEKGKDVELRCDPISGHTALYWYRQSLGQGLEFLIYFQGNSAPDKSGLPSDRFSAERTGGSVSTLTIQRTQQEDSAVYLCASSLSQENTIYFGEGSWLTVV.

Ten or more counts support this clonotype. V is TRBV20-1 and J is TRBJ1-5, with no clear D. With 0 bases removed from V and 0 bases from J, the gap between germline ends came to 6 bases. CDR1 is DFQATT, CDR2 SNEGSKA, per germline (reference sequence). The CDR3 spans 14 residues. DNA for the CDR3: TGCAGTGCTAGAGACGAAGGTAGCAATCAGCCCCAGCATTTT. Its protein is CSARDEGSNQPQHF.

The gene calls are TRBV12-3 or TRBV12-4 and TRBJ1-6; D remains unclear. CDR3 size: 16 residues. The V end was cut by 6 bases, the J end by 0 bases, with 12 bases between. CDR3 region: CASRLGSSSYNSPLHF. The DNA of the CDR3 is TGTGCCAGCAGATTGGGTTCCAGCTCCTATAATTCACCCCTCCACTTT.

The table lists this clonotype with many counts. The CDR3 sequence: CASRRTRGEAFF. The CDR3 DNA sequence: TGTGCCAGCAGGCGCACTAGGGGTGAAGCTTTCTTT. The rearrangement uses TRBV12-3 or TRBV12-4 and TRBJ1-1; TRBD1 is a possible D gene (5 bases). This CDR3 comprises 12 residues. The ends were cut back, 6 bases at V and 7 bases at J, with 12 bases in the middle.

This clonotype has a handful of counts. The CDR3, as DNA: TGTGCCATCAGTGAGTCGGGGGGGAACCGGCCCCAGCATTTT. Translated: CAISESGGNRPQHF. V gene TRBV10-3 combines with J gene TRBJ1-5; D may be TRBD1 (5 bases). V shed 0 bases and J shed 9 bases, with 12 bases lying between them. Germline CDR1 and CDR2: ENHRY and SYGVKD. The CDR3 is made up of 14 amino acids.

This clonotype occurred many times. The gene calls are TRBV11-2 and TRBJ2-7; D gene unclear. Germline V CDR1 and CDR2: SGHAT, FQNNGV. The CDR3 totals 14 residues. V lost 1 base, J lost 0 bases, and 7 bases lay in between. This CDR3 reads CASSLGSTSYEQYV. The CDR3 DNA reads TGTGCCAGCAGCTTAGGGTCGACCTCCTACGAGCAGTACGTC.

V usage is TRBV7-2 and J usage is TRBJ2-7; 9 nucleotides agree with TRBD1. CDR1 SGHTA and CDR2 FQGNSA come from the germline V gene. The CDR3 runs 14 residues. The V segment lost 5 bases and the J segment 2 bases; nucleotides outside the gene matches: 4. The chain's CDR3 is CASSEGTGPYEQYF. As DNA, the CDR3 is TGTGCCAGCAGCGAAGGGACAGGGCCCTACGAGCAGTACTTC.

This clonotype was counted at least ten times. The chain couples TRBV7-2 to TRBJ2-3; D not certain. The CDR3 is made up of 15 amino acids. V shed 1 base and J shed 5 bases, with 13 bases lying between them. CDR1 and CDR2 (germline): SGHTA, FQGNSA. The CDR3 loop reads CASSLVALLRDTQYF. CDR3 nucleotides: TGTGCCAGCAGCTTAGTGGCCCTCTTAAGAGATACGCAGTATTTT.

This clonotype has only a few counts. DNA for the CDR3: TGCGCCAGCAGCGTAGCTCGTATGAACACTGAAGCTTTCTTT. Amino acids: CASSVARMNTEAFF. This chain links TRBV5-1 with TRBJ1-1; D call uncertain. Germline-derived CDR1 and CDR2 are SGHRS and YFSETQ. CDR3 length equals 14 residues. Trimming stripped 4 bases from V and 0 bases from J, with 10 bases between.

This clonotype was seen ten or more times. The chain links TRBV20-1 to TRBJ2-3; the D gene is possibly TRBD1 (6 bases). The germline V gene has CDR1 DFQATT and CDR2 SNEGSKA (reference sequence). The V end was cut by 3 bases, the J end by 2 bases, with 12 bases between. The CDR3 runs to 14 residues. Here the CDR3 reads CSASRDRPTDTQYF. The DNA for the CDR3 is TGCAGTGCTAGTAGAGACAGGCCCACAGATACGCAGTATTTT.

This clonotype was seen at least ten times. The chain joins TRBV6-5 to TRBJ2-3; tentative D call: TRBD1 (6 bases). The CDR3 is 15 amino acids. Trimming removed 5 bases from V and 4 bases from J, with 16 bases in between. CDR1 is MNHEY, CDR2 SVGAGI, per germline. The CDR3 reads CASSHRDNWADTQYF. The CDR3 DNA sequence: TGTGCCAGCAGTCACAGGGACAACTGGGCAGATACGCAGTATTTT.

In this sample, this clonotype turned up many times. The rearrangement uses TRBV20-1 and TRBJ2-5; TRBD1 aligns across 10 bases. Per germline, CDR1 DFQATT and CDR2 SNEGSKA (reference sequence). Trimming removed 1 base from V and 2 bases from J; junction bases left unmatched: 1. The CDR3 spans 14 residues. CDR3 DNA: TGCAGTGCTAGAGGGACAGGGGGACAAGAGACCCAGTACTTC. Amino acid sequence: CSARGTGGQETQYF.

This clonotype was counted once. Sequence at one end of the junction differs from germline and may be a read error. The chain's CDR3 is CACSFRDPLGNSNQPQHF. Here the CDR3 DNA reads TGTGCCTGCAGTTTCCGGGACCCCCTAGGCAATAGCAATCAGCCCCAGCATTTT. This chain connects TRBV12-3 or TRBV12-4 to TRBJ1-5; D possibly corresponds to TRBD1 (5 bases). The CDR3 is 18 residues long.

In its sample, this clonotype was seen a few times. The chain recombines TRBV15 with TRBJ1-4, with D perhaps TRBD1 (5 bases). Trimming stripped 0 bases from V and 2 bases from J, with 13 bases between. The CDR3 has 17 residues. Germline V gene lookup returns CDR1 LNHNV and CDR2 YYDKDF (reference sequence). This CDR3 reads CATSREGRQSTNEKLFF. In nucleotides, the CDR3 is TGTGCCACCAGCAGAGAAGGTAGACAGTCTACTAATGAAAAACTGTTTTTT.

This clonotype has ten or more counts. The chain carries TRBV6-5 and TRBJ2-1, with TRBD2 as a possible D gene (6 bases). There are 14 residues in the CDR3. CDR1 MNHEY and CDR2 SVGAGI come from the germline V gene. V was clipped by 2 bases and J by 9 bases, with 14 bases between them. CDR3 amino acids: CASSYGGFRGEQFF. DNA for the CDR3: TGTGCCAGCAGTTACGGAGGGTTTCGTGGTGAGCAGTTCTTC.

This clonotype was seen a few times. The chain has TRBV6-5 and TRBJ2-2; 11 nucleotides line up with TRBD1. The V segment lost 0 bases and the J segment 0 bases; nucleotides outside the gene matches: 6. In germline, CDR1 is MNHEY, CDR2 SVGAGI. The CDR3 is 19 amino acids. The CDR3 coding sequence is TGTGCCAGCAGTTACTCGATTCTGGGACAGGGGGCGAACACCGGGGAGCTGTTTTTT. It translates to CASSYSILGQGANTGELFF.

This clonotype was recorded a few times. The chain combines TRBV3-1 with TRBJ1-1; 7 nucleotides agree with TRBD1. This CDR3 contains 16 residues. J lost 4 bases, V lost 1 base, and 9 bases had no gene match. The germline V gene encodes CDR1 LGHDT and CDR2 YNNKEL (reference sequence). CDR3 protein: CASSQGLQGMGTEAFF. CDR3 nucleotide sequence: TGTGCCAGCAGCCAAGGACTACAGGGGATGGGCACTGAAGCTTTCTTT.

The chain has TRBV3-1 and TRBJ2-1; 9 bases map to TRBD2. The germline V gene encodes CDR1 LGHDT and CDR2 YNNKEL (reference sequence). The CDR3 consists of 13 residues. J lost 6 bases, V lost 6 bases, and 3 bases had no gene match. The CDR3 bases are TGTGCCAGCAGAAGTAGCGGGGGCAATGAGCAGTTCTTC. It translates to CASRSSGGNEQFF.

This clonotype was detected many times. V usage is TRBV7-2 and J usage is TRBJ2-7; 10 nucleotides line up with TRBD1. There are 15 residues in the CDR3. Germline assignment: CDR1 SGHTA and CDR2 FQGNSA. V lost 5 bases, J lost 6 bases, and 10 bases stayed unmatched. As DNA, the CDR3 is TGTGCCAGCAGCAATCCTGACAGGGGGCGCTTCGAGCAGTACTTC. Translated, it gives CASSNPDRGRFEQYF.

This CDR3 is CASSGSNQNYGYTF. The CDR3 DNA sequence: TGTGCCAGCAGCGGGTCGAACCAAAACTATGGCTACACCTTC. V gene TRBV6-1 combines with J gene TRBJ1-2; D not certain. This CDR3 is built from 14 residues. In germline, CDR1 is MNHNS, CDR2 SASEGT. V was trimmed by 6 bases and J by 2 bases, leaving 13 bases between them.

This clonotype was observed many times. J is TRBJ2-7 and V is TRBV25-1; 12 nucleotides line up with TRBD2. There are 17 residues in the CDR3. The V segment lost 2 bases and the J segment 0 bases; nucleotides outside the gene matches: 5. Germline CDR1 reads MGHDK; CDR2 reads SYGVNS. In DNA form, the CDR3 reads TGTGCCAGCAGTGAACGTCCTAGCGGGGGGGGCTCCTACGAGCAGTACTTC. Its protein is CASSERPSGGGSYEQYF.

This chain links TRBV7-3 with TRBJ2-7, with 7 bases aligning to TRBD2. The J segment lost 2 bases and the V segment lost 0 bases, leaving 13 bases of the junction unmatched. CDR3 length: 18 amino acids. Germline V gene sequence: CDR1 SGHTA, CDR2 FQGTGA. CDR3 residues: CASSLTGRGDMKPYEQYF. CDR3 DNA sequence: TGTGCCAGCAGCTTAACGGGGAGGGGAGATATGAAGCCCTACGAGCAGTACTTC. The whole variable domain, filled in from reference TRBV7-3 and TRBJ2-7, reads GAGVSQTPSNKVTEKGKYVELRCDPISGHTALYWYRQSLGQGPEFLIYFQGTGAADDSGLPNDRFFAVRPEGSVSTLKIQRTERGDSAVYLCASSLTGRGDMKPYEQYFGPGTRLTVT.

This clonotype occurred many times. The V call is TRBV20-1, the J call TRBJ2-3; 7 nucleotides align to TRBD2. CDR3 length: 13 residues. The V gene's germline CDR1 is DFQATT and CDR2 SNEGSKA (reference sequence). The CDR3 DNA sequence: TGCAGAGCGGGGCCCCCTAGCACAGATACGCAGTATTTT. Translating gives CRAGPPSTDTQYF.

This clonotype has just a few counts. This chain uses TRBV5-1 with TRBJ2-7, with D hard to call. Germline V gene sequence: CDR1 SGHRS, CDR2 YFSETQ. The CDR3 is 13 residues long. Deletions cut 0 bases from V and 6 bases from J, with 10 bases between. CDR3: CASSLGQDGEQYF. The DNA for the CDR3 is TGCGCCAGCAGCTTGGGGCAGGACGGCGAGCAGTACTTC.

This clonotype showed up many times. The chain recombines TRBV5-1 with TRBJ2-3; D ambiguous. CDR1 and CDR2 from the germline V gene are SGHRS and YFSETQ. V was shortened by 1 base and J by 0 bases, with 12 bases between the two germline ends. The CDR3 spans 16 residues. The CDR3 bases are TGCGCCAGCAGCTTGCAGGCTACGACTAGCACAGATACGCAGTATTTT. Protein: CASSLQATTSTDTQYF.

This clonotype has at least ten counts. The J gene is TRBJ2-7, the V gene TRBV5-1; D may correspond to TRBD1 or TRBD2 (6 bases each). The CDR3 runs to 15 residues. The V gene lost 0 bases and the J gene lost 1 base, with 11 bases spanning the gap. Germline loops: CDR1 SGHRS, CDR2 YFSETQ. CDR3: CASSLGGAASYEQYF. The CDR3 coding sequence is TGCGCCAGCAGCTTGGGGGGGGCAGCATCCTACGAGCAGTACTTC.

This clonotype was counted between two and nine times. The chain has TRBV5-6 and TRBJ1-2, with 11 nucleotides matching TRBD1. The CDR3 totals 13 residues. CDR1 and CDR2 (germline): SGHDT, YYEEEE. Trimming took 7 bases from V and 8 from J; bases not matched to a gene: 7. The CDR3 protein is CASRRGQGDGYTF. DNA of the CDR3: TGTGCCAGCCGTAGGGGACAGGGGGACGGCTACACCTTC.